The present T cell receptor beta chain was sequenced within a study of shared clonotypes between healthy human individuals. Whole-study results and caveats: In contrast to clonotypes shared by all four donors, non-shared clonotypes had lower generation probabilities. Memory subsets had estimated richness that was generally smaller than that of naive subsets.

A note on this clone: Its antigen is undetermined.

Genomic DNA of each subset was evenly split across several immunoSEQ plates. The table came from immunoSEQ multiplex PCR; TCRdb's copy has only in-frame clones and leaves some out. This sample has some 2,100,000 clones; almost 96% occur once, and the top ten carry more than 0.1%. V was cut by 1 base and J by 9 bases, with 10 bases left in between. CDR1 and CDR2 (germline): MNHNS, SASEGT. The CDR3 covers 14 residues. The chain uses TRBV6-1 and TRBJ1-6, with D possibly being TRBD1 (5 bases). Sequenced material: naive CD4+ T cells sorted from blood. Stated subset: CD45RA+ positively selected. The clonotype originates from a young man in good health. The CDR3 spells CASSEDRTVSPLHF. Here the CDR3 DNA reads TGTGCCAGCAGTGAAGACAGGACGGTTTCACCCCTCCACTTT.